These 26 T cell receptor beta chains were sequenced from one sample in a study of shared clonotypes between healthy human individuals. Here immunoSEQ multiplex PCR was the method, and the copy in TCRdb shows in-frame clones only, minus some. The sample has around 500,000 clones, around 80% seen once. Sequencing was carried out using PBMCs. The receptors here all came from a middle-aged woman in good health. Some clones in this sample may be carry-over from other donors' samples.

The chain is built from TRBV6-6 and TRBJ2-5, with a tentative D call TRBD1 (5 bases). V shed 2 bases and J shed 5 bases, with 18 bases lying between them. CDR3 size: 16 residues. Germline V gene data show CDR1 as MNHNY and CDR2 as SVGAGI (reference sequence). CDR3 region: CASSYGPDTPRETQYF. In DNA form, the CDR3 reads TGTGCCAGCAGTTACGGACCGGACACCCCGAGGGAGACCCAGTACTTC.

This clone has a single count. The J gene is TRBJ1-2, the V gene TRBV30; D gene unclear. CDR3 length: 12 residues. Germline V gene sequence: CDR1 GTSNPN, CDR2 SVGIG (reference sequence). The V gene lost 3 bases and the J gene lost 6 bases, with 11 bases spanning the gap. CDR3 nucleotide sequence: TGTGCCTGGAGCGGCGCGAGCGATGGCTACACCTTC. It specifies CAWSGASDGYTF. Supplemented by reference TRBV30 and TRBJ1-2, the full variable domain reads SQTIHQWPATLVQPVGSPLSLECTVEGTSNPNLYWYRQAAGRGLQLLFYSVGIGQISSEVPQNLSASRPQDRQFILSSKKLLLSDSGFYLCAWSGASDGYTFGSGTRLTVV.

This clone has just one count. The rearrangement uses TRBV18 and TRBJ2-7; tentatively, D is TRBD2 (9 bases). Trimming cost V 4 bases and J 4 bases, with 23 bases left between them. This CDR3 region has 17 residues. CDR1 is KGHSH and CDR2 is LQKENI in the germline V gene. The CDR3 DNA follows: TGTGCCAGCTCACAATCACAGGGGGATAGCGGGAGTTACGAGCAGTACTTC. This gives the protein CASSQSQGDSGSYEQYF.

The gene calls are TRBV5-1 and TRBJ1-1; tentative D call: TRBD1 (5 bases). Trimming took off 1 base at V and 4 bases at J, with 14 bases between the two ends. From germline, CDR1 is SGHRS and CDR2 YFSETQ. CDR3 length: 15 residues. CDR3 residues: CASSLFSGQGTEAFF. The CDR3, as DNA: TGCGCCAGCAGCTTGTTCTCCGGTCAGGGCACTGAAGCTTTCTTT.

The rearrangement joins TRBV7-2 to TRBJ2-6, with D perhaps TRBD1 or TRBD2 (6 bases each). In germline, CDR1 is SGHTA, CDR2 FQGNSA. Trimming took 5 bases from V and 3 from J, leaving 14 bases between them. CDR3 size: 16 residues. CDR3 sequence: CASSPARGVGANVLTF. The CDR3 DNA follows: TGTGCCAGCAGCCCAGCGAGGGGGGTTGGGGCCAACGTCCTGACTTTC.

This chain's CDR3 is CASSSPRGGRSTDTQYF. CDR3 nucleotides: TGTGCCAGCAGCTCGCCTAGGGGCGGGCGTAGCACAGATACGCAGTATTTT. This rearrangement joins TRBV7-2 to TRBJ2-3, with D perhaps TRBD1 or TRBD2 (5 bases each). V dropped 4 bases and J dropped 0 bases, with 17 bases sitting between them. Germline lookup yields CDR1 SGHTA and CDR2 FQGNSA. The CDR3 consists of 17 residues.

As concerns this clone: Within the sample, other DNA sequences also encode this same CDR3. J is TRBJ1-1 and V is TRBV28; a weak D match, TRBD1 (5 bases). Germline CDR1 and CDR2: MDHEN and SYDVKM. This CDR3 has 13 amino acids. Trimming pared 6 bases from V and 4 bases from J, leaving 12 bases between. The CDR3 region is CASSPQRGTEAFF. For the CDR3, the DNA is TGTGCCAGCAGCCCTCAAAGGGGCACTGAAGCTTTCTTT.

This rearrangement joins TRBV10-3 to TRBJ1-1; possible D gene TRBD1, 5 bases. The CDR3 covers 13 residues. CDR1 ENHRY and CDR2 SYGVKD come from the germline V gene. Trimming took 8 bases from V and 1 from J, leaving 11 bases between them. The CDR3 sequence is CAIGAGPNTEAFF. The CDR3 coding sequence is TGTGCCATCGGAGCAGGGCCGAACACTGAAGCTTTCTTT.

The chain recombines TRBV25-1 with TRBJ2-5; D might be TRBD1 (6 bases). The CDR3 runs 13 residues. V dropped 2 bases and J dropped 5 bases, with 9 bases sitting between them. CDR1 and CDR2 from the germline V gene are MGHDK and SYGVNS. CDR3 DNA: TGTGCCAGCAGTGAACAGGGGCGGGAGACCCAGTACTTC. This encodes CASSEQGRETQYF.

The V gene is TRBV28, the J gene TRBJ1-5; maybe TRBD1 (5 bases). V dropped 5 bases and J dropped 7 bases, with 9 bases sitting between them. Germline V gives CDR1 MDHEN, CDR2 SYDVKM. The CDR3 totals 12 residues. Here the CDR3 DNA reads TGTGCCAGCAGTATAGAGGGGCAGCCCCAGCATTTT. Protein sequence: CASSIEGQPQHF.

The rearrangement joins TRBV18 to TRBJ2-2; D ambiguous. CDR3 length equals 15 residues. The V end was cut by 10 bases, the J end by 2 bases, with 17 bases between. Looked up from germline, CDR1 is KGHSH and CDR2 is LQKENI. CDR3 protein: CATGTGPPNTGELFF. The CDR3 DNA is TGTGCCACGGGTACGGGTCCTCCCAACACCGGGGAGCTGTTTTTT.

This clone counts as medium-sized (0.01 to 0.1%). The sample holds other DNA sequences that translate to the same CDR3. The chain employs TRBV5-1 and TRBJ1-1, with D possibly matching TRBD1 (6 bases). The CDR3 is 14 residues long. V was pared by 4 bases and J by 1 base, with 11 bases between. Germline V gene sequence: CDR1 SGHRS, CDR2 YFSETQ. CDR3 sequence reads: CASSRLTGNTEAFF. The CDR3 DNA reads TGCGCCAGCAGCAGGCTGACAGGGAACACTGAAGCTTTCTTT.

This clone was observed a single time. The chain is built from TRBV5-1 and TRBJ1-4; D is unclear. V lost 4 bases, J lost 8 bases, and 15 bases lay in between. Germline CDR1 reads SGHRS; CDR2 reads YFSETQ. CDR3 size: 14 residues. The CDR3 bases are TGCGCCAGCAGCCCTTCAACTTTTAACGAAAAACTGTTTTTT. The encoded protein is CASSPSTFNEKLFF.

This chain links TRBV18 with TRBJ2-3, with unresolved D. Germline-derived CDR1 and CDR2 are KGHSH and LQKENI. This CDR3 comprises 16 residues. With 1 base removed from V and 2 bases from J, the gap between germline ends came to 13 bases. The CDR3 region has the DNA TGTGCCAGCTCACCACGGGCTGCCACCTCCACAGATACGCAGTATTTT. Protein: CASSPRAATSTDTQYF.

The chain carries TRBV5-1 and TRBJ2-4; D may be TRBD1 or TRBD2 (5 bases each). The CDR3 runs 15 residues. The germline gives CDR1 SGHRS, CDR2 YFSETQ. Trimming removed 4 bases from V and 1 base from J, with 12 bases in between. The CDR3 bases are TGCGCCAGCAGCCGGGTAGAGGGGGCCAAAAACATTCAGTACTTC. Translating gives CASSRVEGAKNIQYF.

This clone was counted at least ten times. The chain carries TRBV19 and TRBJ2-1; 9 positions match TRBD2. Per germline, CDR1 LNHDA and CDR2 SQIVND (reference sequence). The trim removed 5 bases at V and 4 bases at J, leaving 6 bases unmatched. CDR3 length: 15 amino acids. The CDR3 bases are TGTGCCAGTAGTCCGGCGGGACTAGCTTACAATGAGCAGTTCTTC. Encoded protein: CASSPAGLAYNEQFF.

V is TRBV28 and J is TRBJ2-4, with D perhaps TRBD1 (6 bases). This CDR3 contains 15 residues. V was trimmed by 4 bases and J by 0 bases, leaving 10 bases between them. Germline V gene lookup returns CDR1 MDHEN and CDR2 SYDVKM. CDR3 region: CASSSTGSAKNIQYF. Written as DNA, the CDR3 is TGTGCCAGCAGTTCGACAGGCTCAGCCAAAAACATTCAGTACTTC.

The chain is built from TRBV5-8 and TRBJ1-6; D is unclear. V lost 4 bases and J lost 10, with 12 bases in between. Germline V gene lookup returns CDR1 SGHTS and CDR2 YDEGEE. CDR3 size: 13 residues. The CDR3 DNA reads TGTGCCAGCAGCGCGAGGACTTTATCACCCCTCCACTTT. Translating gives CASSARTLSPLHF.

The genes are TRBV5-1 and TRBJ2-7; TRBD1 matches 11 bases. The germline V gene encodes CDR1 SGHRS and CDR2 YFSETQ. V was pared by 2 bases and J by 2 bases, with 3 bases of the junction left unmatched. This CDR3 has 15 amino acids. The CDR3 coding sequence is TGCGCCAGCAGCTTAGGGACAGGGGGAACCTACGAGCAGTACTTC. It yields the protein CASSLGTGGTYEQYF.

The DNA of the CDR3 is TGTGCCAGCAGCTCCAGGAGTTACACAGATACGCAGTATTTT. This gives the protein CASSSRSYTDTQYF. V gene TRBV11-3 combines with J gene TRBJ2-3; no firm D call. This CDR3 contains 14 residues. V was cut by 4 bases and J by 2 bases, with 10 bases left in between. The germline gives CDR1 SGHNT, CDR2 YENEEA.

This chain joins TRBV11-2 and TRBJ2-1, with a weak D call TRBD2 (6 bases). The CDR3 runs to 15 residues. Looked up from germline, CDR1 is SGHAT and CDR2 is FQNNGV. V was pared by 2 bases and J by 2 bases, with 10 bases between. CDR3: CASSLMAGTYNEQFF. In DNA form, the CDR3 reads TGTGCCAGCAGCTTAATGGCGGGAACCTACAATGAGCAGTTCTTC.

The chain has TRBV6-4 and TRBJ2-5; D possibly uses TRBD1 or TRBD2 (6 bases each). CDR1 MRHNA and CDR2 SNTAGT come from the germline V gene. Trimming shortened V by 6 bases and J by 4 bases, and 18 bases separated the two germline ends. This CDR3 contains 15 residues. CDR3 protein: CASSASGEGGETQYF. CDR3 DNA sequence: TGTGCCAGCAGCGCCTCGGGAGAGGGGGGAGAGACCCAGTACTTC.

The chain employs TRBV6-1 and TRBJ2-7; tentative D call: TRBD1 (5 bases). The V gene's germline CDR1 is MNHNS and CDR2 SASEGT. With 4 bases removed from V and 0 bases from J, the gap between germline ends came to 10 bases. The CDR3 extends over 14 amino acids. The CDR3 nucleotides are TGTGCCAGCAGTGTCAGGGCACCCTCCTACGAGCAGTACTTC. It translates to CASSVRAPSYEQYF.

This clone has ten or more counts. The chain combines TRBV30 with TRBJ1-5; D call uncertain. This CDR3 contains 13 residues. The V gene's germline CDR1 is GTSNPN and CDR2 SVGIG (reference sequence). With 2 bases removed from V and 2 bases from J, the gap between germline ends came to 7 bases. CDR3 nucleotides: TGTGCCTGGAGTCGTAGGGGCAATCAGCCCCAGCATTTT. This encodes CAWSRRGNQPQHF.

The CDR3 here is CASSQGSYGEQFF. The CDR3 nucleotides are TGTGCCAGCAGCCAAGGAAGTTATGGTGAGCAGTTCTTC. The chain uses TRBV6-1 and TRBJ2-1; D is unclear. Trimming shortened V by 6 bases and J by 9 bases, and 15 bases separated the two germline ends. Germline CDR1 MNHNS, CDR2 SASEGT. The CDR3 has 13 amino acids.

The chain's CDR3 is CSAVAQGNTEAFF. CDR3 nucleotide sequence: TGCAGCGCAGTCGCACAGGGAAACACTGAAGCTTTCTTT. The chain joins TRBV29-1 to TRBJ1-1; D is perhaps TRBD1 (6 bases). The CDR3 contains 13 residues. CDR1 is SQVTM and CDR2 is ANQGSEA in the germline V gene. The V gene lost 7 bases and the J gene lost 2 bases, with 14 bases spanning the gap.